This TCR beta chain emerged from a study of T cell responses to AZD1222 COVID-19 vaccine. The method was immunoSEQ multiplex PCR; TCRdb's version includes in-frame clones alone and lacks a portion of them. The table includes some 66,000 clones, less than 90% detected once. CDR3 length: 18 residues. Germline CDR1 and CDR2: MNHNS and SASEGT. V lost 1 base and J lost 2, with 18 bases in between. The sequence derives from an adult in good health. The J gene is TRBJ2-1, the V gene TRBV6-1, with D maybe TRBD1 (6 bases). This specimen consisted of peripheral blood, obtained on day 0 of AZD1222 vaccination. CDR3 coding DNA: TGTGCCAGCAGTGAAGGGCTGGGTAGGGGGAGCCCCTACAATGAGCAGTTCTTC. Protein product: CASSEGLGRGSPYNEQFF.